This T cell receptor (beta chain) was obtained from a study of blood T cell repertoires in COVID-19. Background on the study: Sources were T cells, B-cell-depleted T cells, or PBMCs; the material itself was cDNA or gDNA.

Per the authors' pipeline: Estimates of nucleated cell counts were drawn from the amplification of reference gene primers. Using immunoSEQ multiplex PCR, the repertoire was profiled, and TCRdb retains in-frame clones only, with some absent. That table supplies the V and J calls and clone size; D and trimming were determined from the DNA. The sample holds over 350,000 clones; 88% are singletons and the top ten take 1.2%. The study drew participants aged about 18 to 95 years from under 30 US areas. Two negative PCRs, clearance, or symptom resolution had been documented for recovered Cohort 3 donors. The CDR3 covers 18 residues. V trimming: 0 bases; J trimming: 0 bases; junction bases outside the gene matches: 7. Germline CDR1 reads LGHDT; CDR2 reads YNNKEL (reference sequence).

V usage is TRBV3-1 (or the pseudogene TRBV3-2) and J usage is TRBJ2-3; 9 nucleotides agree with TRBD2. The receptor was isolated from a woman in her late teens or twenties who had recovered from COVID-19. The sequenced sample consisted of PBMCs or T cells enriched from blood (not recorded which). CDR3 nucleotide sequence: TGTGCCAGCAGCCAAGATTTAGGAGCGGGGGGTAGCACAGATACGCAGTATTTT. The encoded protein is CASSQDLGAGGSTDTQYF.